This entry lists 11 T cell receptor beta chains sequenced from one sample in a study of OX40 agonist ivuxolimab in advanced cancers. TCRdb keeps only in-frame clones here, not all; method: immunoSEQ multiplex PCR. This sample has over 70,000 clones, with just under 90% found just once. This specimen consisted of CD4+ or CD8+ T cells sorted from blood, obtained in a trial of the OX40 agonist ivuxolimab. These TCRs come from an adult with an advanced solid tumor such as melanoma, head and neck, liver or kidney cancer.

The chain joins TRBV18 to TRBJ1-1, with a possible D match to TRBD1 (5 bases). With 1 base removed from V and 0 bases from J, the gap between germline ends came to 15 bases. The length of the CDR3 is 17 residues. CDR1 is KGHSH and CDR2 is LQKENI in the germline V gene. The CDR3 reads CASSPLTLTDMNTEAFF. CDR3 DNA sequence: TGTGCCAGCTCACCACTTACCTTGACAGACATGAACACTGAAGCTTTCTTT.

Note on this clone: A junction boundary mismatches the germline segment, possibly from a read error. The chain has TRBV5-4 and TRBJ2-7; no clear D. The germline gives CDR1 SGHNT, CDR2 YYREEE (reference sequence). The CDR3 loop spans 14 amino acids. In DNA, the CDR3 is TGTGCCAACAGCCTGGAACCGAACTCCTACGAGCAGTACTTC. Encoded protein: CANSLEPNSYEQYF.

The rearrangement uses TRBV4-2 and TRBJ2-2; 8 bases are a match to TRBD2. Germline-derived CDR1 and CDR2 are LGHNA and YNFKEQ. The CDR3 totals 15 residues. The V gene end was trimmed by 6 bases and the J gene end by 0 bases; junction bases not matched to a gene: 3. CDR3 coding DNA: TGTGCCAGCAGTAGCGGGAATACGAACACCGGGGAGCTGTTTTTT. As protein: CASSSGNTNTGELFF.

The rearrangement uses TRBV5-4 and TRBJ1-4; D perhaps matches TRBD1 (5 bases). In germline, CDR1 is SGHNT, CDR2 YYREEE (reference sequence). This CDR3 has 15 residues. Trimming removed 4 bases at V and 7 bases at J, with 17 bases between. The DNA for the CDR3 is TGTGCCAGCAGCCAAGGAGGGGCGGTACGTGAAAAACTGTTTTTT. This sequence encodes CASSQGGAVREKLFF.

J is TRBJ2-1 and V is TRBV11-2; 16 bases map to TRBD2. The CDR3 runs 18 residues. Germline V gene sequence: CDR1 SGHAT, CDR2 FQNNGV. J gave up 8 bases and V 5 bases, and 12 bases lay outside the gene matches. CDR3 coding DNA: TGTGCCAGCAGCCAGACCTTGAAGGGACTAGCGGGAGGGGATGAGCAGTTCTTC. Residues: CASSQTLKGLAGGDEQFF.

This sequence joins TRBV6-5 and TRBJ1-1; D ambiguous. Germline loops: CDR1 MNHEY, CDR2 SVGAGI. Trimming stripped 4 bases from V and 3 bases from J, with 9 bases between. This CDR3 contains 13 residues. The CDR3 DNA sequence: TGTGCCAGCAGTTCAGACGGCCACACTGAAGCTTTCTTT. Translating it yields CASSSDGHTEAFF.

The chain links TRBV21-1 to TRBJ1-2. TRBV21-1 is classified as a pseudogene. The CDR3 extends over 13 amino acids. Here the CDR3 DNA reads TGTGCCAGCAGCAAAGTGGACTGTTTTGGCTACACCTTC. It specifies CASSKVDCFGYTF.

The genes are TRBV28 and TRBJ2-7; 11 bases line up with TRBD2. Germline CDR1 and CDR2: MDHEN and SYDVKM. This CDR3 comprises 13 residues. J gave up 2 bases and V 10 bases, and 4 bases lay outside the gene matches. The chain's CDR3 is CAIIAGGTYEQYF. DNA for the CDR3: TGTGCCATCATAGCGGGAGGGACCTACGAGCAGTACTTC.

The V gene is TRBV10-3, the J gene TRBJ2-5; no reliable D call. V shed 4 bases and J shed 2 bases, with 8 bases lying between them. Germline loops: CDR1 ENHRY, CDR2 SYGVKD. The CDR3 consists of 13 residues. The CDR3 loop reads CAISVREQETQYF. CDR3 DNA sequence: TGTGCCATCAGTGTACGCGAACAAGAGACCCAGTACTTC.

This clone appeared a single time. The V call is TRBV5-1, the J call TRBJ2-3, with a weak D call TRBD1 (5 bases). Germline V gene lookup returns CDR1 SGHRS and CDR2 YFSETQ. This CDR3 has 14 residues. V dropped 0 bases and J dropped 3 bases, with 8 bases sitting between them. CDR3 nucleotide sequence: TGCGCCAGCAGCTTGGCACAGGTTACAGATACGCAGTATTTT. Its translation is CASSLAQVTDTQYF.

The chain combines TRBV4-1 with TRBJ2-5; TRBD2 matches at 13 bases. This CDR3 is 17 amino acids long. The V gene end was trimmed by 2 bases and the J gene end by 1 base; junction bases not matched to a gene: 4. Germline-derived CDR1 and CDR2 are MGHRA and YSYEKL. In DNA form, the CDR3 reads TGCGCCAGCAGCCAACACGGGACTAGCGGGATCCAAGAGACCCAGTACTTC. Translating gives CASSQHGTSGIQETQYF.